This T cell receptor (beta chain) appears in the sequencing data of a study of vaccination and CD4 T cells after COVID-19. At the level of the study: Either a CEFX pool, an HIV-1 Nef pool, or no peptide was added to control cultures. Points from the study as a whole: SARS-CoV-2-reactive clonotype medians increased from about 20 to 38, not significantly. Convalescent patients saw a median roughly 90% of their reactive clones show up only after vaccination.

To note about this clonotype: Its antigen remains unidentified. One end of the junction fails to match germline, which may point to a read error.

Treatment given: approximately nine-day PBMC culture with coronavirus spike peptide pools or control peptides (ViraFEST assay). Harvesting of the unexposed donor's CD4+ T cells predated the COVID-19 pandemic (2011-2018). Germline CDR1 KGHSH, CDR2 LQKENI. The CDR3 runs 14 residues. Sequencing of the DNA from cultured CD4+ T cells was carried out with the Oncomine TCR Beta short-read assay. The template was genomic DNA from cultured CD4+ T cells. Each CDR3 protein gets one entry after TCRdb re-called the PCR reads with MiXCR. The table lists approximately 11,000 distinct CDR3 sequences, around 26% of them singletons, with roughly a fifth in the top ten.

Specimen: CD4+ T cells from blood, cultured in vitro. The sequence was obtained from a human donor in good health. This chain links TRBV18 with TRBJ1-6, with 7 bases identical to TRBD1. CDR3 in DNA: TGTGCCAGCTCACCCCGACAGGGACATTCACCCCCCCACTTT. Protein sequence: CASSPRQGHSPPHF.